These 17 T cell receptor beta chains originate from one sample sequenced in a study of T cell responses to AZD1222 COVID-19 vaccine. Sequencing used immunoSEQ multiplex PCR; TCRdb keeps in-frame clones, though not all of them. Of 120,000 or so clones listed, about 87% are singletons. The specimen comprised peripheral blood, sampled on day 0 of AZD1222 vaccination. The source of these receptors is an adult in good health.

CDR3 sequence: CASSLYSTGETQYF. Written as DNA, the CDR3 is TGTGCCAGCAGTTTGTACTCGACGGGAGAGACCCAGTACTTC. This rearrangement joins TRBV27 to TRBJ2-5; D remains unclear. Germline loops: CDR1 MNHEY, CDR2 SMNVEV (reference sequence). Between the trimmed V and J ends, which lost 3 bases and 4 bases, there was a span of 12 bases. The length of the CDR3 is 14 residues.

The chain uses TRBV5-1 and TRBJ2-7; D call uncertain. Trimming took off 5 bases at V and 3 bases at J, with 15 bases between the two ends. The CDR3 consists of 14 residues. Germline V gene data show CDR1 as SGHRS and CDR2 as YFSETQ. The CDR3 region is CASSAQVEGYEQYF. Here the CDR3 DNA reads TGCGCCAGCAGTGCCCAGGTGGAAGGCTACGAGCAGTACTTC.

The chain couples TRBV7-2 to TRBJ1-6; TRBD1 matches at 11 bases. The ends lost 2 bases at V and 8 bases at J; junction bases unmatched: 2. Per the germline V gene, CDR1 is SGHTA and CDR2 is FQGNSA. The length of the CDR3 is 15 residues. The CDR3 spells CASSLKDRGHSPLHF. The CDR3 DNA sequence: TGTGCCAGCAGCTTAAAGGACAGGGGGCATTCACCCCTCCACTTT.

This chain uses TRBV7-2 with TRBJ2-7; no reliable D call. The CDR3 contains 16 residues. Germline CDR1 reads SGHTA; CDR2 reads FQGNSA. Trimming took off 3 bases at V and 4 bases at J, with 19 bases between the two ends. The CDR3, as DNA: TGTGCCAGCAGCTTCACACTTCCCGTAAGAATATACGAGCAGTACTTC. As protein: CASSFTLPVRIYEQYF.

This clone has just a few counts. The chain recombines TRBV29-1 with TRBJ2-2, with 13 bases identical to TRBD2. J lost 1 base, V lost 5 bases, and 4 bases had no gene match. Per germline, CDR1 SQVTM and CDR2 ANQGSEA. This CDR3 has 16 amino acids. CDR3 nucleotides: TGCAGCGTTCGCGGGACTAGCGGGGTGAACACCGGGGAGCTGTTTTTT. Its translation is CSVRGTSGVNTGELFF.

The chain couples TRBV24-1 to TRBJ2-2, with TRBD1 matching over 10 bases. The V and J ends lost 4 bases and 3 bases, in that order; junction bases with no gene match: 4. CDR1 and CDR2 (germline): KGHDR, SFDVKD. The CDR3 extends over 16 amino acids. CDR3 residues: CATSETGTGDTGELFF. The CDR3, as DNA: TGTGCCACCAGTGAAACCGGGACAGGGGACACCGGGGAGCTGTTTTTT.

The J gene is TRBJ1-2, the V gene TRBV6-5; 11 bases fit TRBD1. Per the germline V gene, CDR1 is MNHEY and CDR2 is SVGAGI. The CDR3 length is 16 residues. J lost 7 bases, V lost 0 bases, and 7 bases had no gene match. The DNA of the CDR3 is TGTGCCAGCAGTTACTCAGGGACAGGGGGGTGGTCTGGCTACACCTTC. Translated: CASSYSGTGGWSGYTF.

This sequence joins TRBV15 and TRBJ1-4, with TRBD1 matching over 9 bases. After removal of 2 bases from V and 7 bases from J, the junction contained 5 bases not matched to a gene. Per the germline V gene, CDR1 is LNHNV and CDR2 is YYDKDF (reference sequence). The CDR3 loop spans 15 amino acids. This chain's CDR3 is CATSRTGTGSEKLFF. CDR3 coding DNA: TGTGCCACCAGCAGAACCGGGACAGGGAGTGAAAAACTGTTTTTT.

In this sample, this clone turned up once. The chain joins TRBV12-3 or TRBV12-4 to TRBJ1-5; D ambiguous. The CDR3 is 13 amino acids. Trimming took 5 bases from V and 9 from J, leaving 14 bases between them. This CDR3 is CASSGNPLLPQHF. The CDR3 nucleotides read TGTGCCAGCAGTGGGAATCCCCTGCTGCCCCAGCATTTT.

The chain carries TRBV3-1 (or the pseudogene TRBV3-2) and TRBJ2-1; D may be TRBD1 or TRBD2 (5 bases each). Germline V gene sequence: CDR1 LGHDT, CDR2 YNNKEL (reference sequence). The V gene lost 2 bases and the J gene lost 4 bases, with 12 bases spanning the gap. This CDR3 comprises 15 residues. The CDR3 reads CASSQRHGAYNEQFF. The CDR3, as DNA: TGTGCCAGCAGCCAAAGACACGGGGCGTACAATGAGCAGTTCTTC.

The chain has TRBV6-2 or TRBV6-3 and TRBJ2-3; D remains ambiguous. Trimming pared 5 bases from V and 8 bases from J, leaving 11 bases between. Germline loops: CDR1 MNHEY, CDR2 SVGEGT. The CDR3 is 12 amino acids. The CDR3 region is CASSLGLGTQYF. In nucleotides, the CDR3 is TGTGCCAGCAGTCTAGGTTTAGGTACGCAGTATTTT.

V usage is TRBV5-8 and J usage is TRBJ2-7, with D uncertain. V dropped 6 bases and J dropped 3 bases, with 13 bases sitting between them. CDR1 and CDR2 (germline): SGHTS, YDEGEE. CDR3 length: 13 residues. This chain's CDR3 is CASIIDPCYEQYF. For the CDR3, the DNA is TGTGCCAGCATCATTGACCCCTGCTACGAGCAGTACTTC.

J is TRBJ2-3 and V is TRBV19; 8 bases fit TRBD2. The junction had 8 bases not matched to a gene; V was cut back by 3 bases and J by 3 bases. From germline, CDR1 is LNHDA and CDR2 SQIVND (reference sequence). The CDR3 totals 16 residues. The CDR3 region is CASSIFRRGATDTQYF. In DNA form, the CDR3 reads TGTGCCAGTAGTATCTTTAGGCGGGGGGCGACAGATACGCAGTATTTT. The full variable domain, completed using reference TRBV19 and TRBJ2-3, is DGGITQSPKYLFRKEGQNVTLSCEQNLNHDAMYWYRQDPGQGLRLIYYSQIVNDFQKGDIAEGYSVSREKKESFPLTVTSAQKNPTAFYLCASSIFRRGATDTQYFGPGTRLTVL.

The chain employs TRBV28 and TRBJ2-7, with D perhaps matching TRBD1 (5 bases). The CDR3 is made up of 15 amino acids. Trimming stripped 6 bases from V and 0 bases from J, with 15 bases between. Germline CDR1 MDHEN, CDR2 SYDVKM. CDR3 in DNA: TGTGCCAGCAGGGGCGTGGGGCCGAGCTCCTACGAGCAGTACTTC. Residues: CASRGVGPSSYEQYF.

This clone turned up a few times. The chain is built from TRBV7-2 and TRBJ1-5; the D gene is possibly TRBD1 (5 bases). Germline V gene data show CDR1 as SGHTA and CDR2 as FQGNSA. Trimming took off 4 bases at V and 2 bases at J, with 12 bases between the two ends. The CDR3 sequence is 15 residues long. CDR3 region: CASSYPGRGNQPQHF. The CDR3 DNA reads as TGTGCCAGCAGCTACCCGGGGCGAGGCAATCAGCCCCAGCATTTT.

DNA for the CDR3: TGTGCCACCAGCAGAGAAGATGACCTCTCCTACAATGAGCAGTTCTTC. It encodes CATSREDDLSYNEQFF. The V gene is TRBV15, the J gene TRBJ2-1, with D unclear. The germline gives CDR1 LNHNV, CDR2 YYDKDF (reference sequence). The CDR3 loop spans 16 amino acids. V was cut by 0 bases and J by 0 bases, with 9 bases left in between.

The DNA for the CDR3 is TGTGCCAGCAGTGAAGCGTACGGGACAACTGGAAACACCATATATTTT. Translating it yields CASSEAYGTTGNTIYF. The J gene is TRBJ1-3, the V gene TRBV6-1; tentatively, D is TRBD1 (6 bases). Germline lookup yields CDR1 MNHNS and CDR2 SASEGT. This CDR3 contains 16 residues. Between the trimmed V and J ends, which lost 0 bases and 2 bases, there was a span of 11 bases.